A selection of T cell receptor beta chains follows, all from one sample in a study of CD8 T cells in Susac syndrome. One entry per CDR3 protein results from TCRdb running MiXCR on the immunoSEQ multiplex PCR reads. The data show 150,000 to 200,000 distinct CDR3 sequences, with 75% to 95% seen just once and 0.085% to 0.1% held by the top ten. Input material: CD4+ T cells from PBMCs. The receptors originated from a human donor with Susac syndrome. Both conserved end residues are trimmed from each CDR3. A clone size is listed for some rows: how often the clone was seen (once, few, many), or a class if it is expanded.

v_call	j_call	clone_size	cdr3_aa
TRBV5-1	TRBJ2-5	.	ASSLAPPQETQY
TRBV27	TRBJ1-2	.	ASSLSSAEAYGYT
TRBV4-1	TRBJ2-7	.	ASSQDDRQYKQY
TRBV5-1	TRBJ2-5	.	ASRNKLSETQY
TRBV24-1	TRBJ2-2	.	ATSDLGDSNTGELF
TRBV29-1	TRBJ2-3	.	SVGARLVDTQY
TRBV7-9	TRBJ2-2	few	ASSGQGTNTGELF
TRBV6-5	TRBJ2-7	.	ASSYDGNYEQY
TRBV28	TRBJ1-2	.	ASTLGGGYGYT
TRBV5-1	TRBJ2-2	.	ASSTGAGGLDTGELF